The 21 T cell receptor beta chains below were found in one sample sequenced in a study of T cell changes during pregnancy in multiple sclerosis. Sequenced by immunoSEQ multiplex PCR; TCRdb stores in-frame clones only, minus some. This table has tens of thousands of clones, about 95% appearing once. The sample consisted of CD8+ T cells from peripheral blood mononuclear cells, taken after pregnancy. The receptors were gathered from a female donor with multiple sclerosis, enrolled in a pregnancy study.

The gene calls are TRBV7-9 and TRBJ1-1, with TRBD1 identical over 10 bases. V lost 2 bases, J lost 10 bases, and 10 bases stayed unmatched. This CDR3 spans 15 amino acids. CDR1 is SEHNR, CDR2 FQNEAQ, per germline (reference sequence). The CDR3 loop is CASSLYSGTGVTAFF. CDR3 coding DNA: TGTGCCAGCAGCTTATACTCCGGGACAGGGGTCACAGCTTTCTTT.

The chain joins TRBV11-2 to TRBJ1-2; 8 bases align to TRBD1. Germline lookup yields CDR1 SGHAT and CDR2 FQNNGV. The CDR3 is made up of 13 amino acids. J lost 6 bases, V lost 4 bases, and 4 bases had no gene match. CDR3 sequence (DNA): TGTGCCAGCAGCTCGGCGGACAGGGATGGCTACACCTTC. It is translated as CASSSADRDGYTF.

The chain employs TRBV19 and TRBJ2-7; 7 bases line up with TRBD1. Germline V gene data show CDR1 as LNHDA and CDR2 as SQIVND (reference sequence). V shed 9 bases and J 4 bases; nucleotides not matched to a gene: 6. The CDR3 length is 12 residues. The chain's CDR3 is CASRGDSYEQYF. The CDR3 nucleotides are TGTGCCAGCCGAGGGGACAGTTACGAGCAGTACTTC. The variable domain in full, with the rest retrieved from reference TRBV19 and TRBJ2-7, is DGGITQSPKYLFRKEGQNVTLSCEQNLNHDAMYWYRQDPGQGLRLIYYSQIVNDFQKGDIAEGYSVSREKKESFPLTVTSAQKNPTAFYLCASRGDSYEQYFGPGTRLTVT.

The gene calls are TRBV5-4 and TRBJ2-4; D may be TRBD2 (7 bases). V dropped 7 bases and J dropped 6 bases, with 23 bases sitting between them. The CDR3 runs to 16 residues. Germline loops: CDR1 SGHNT, CDR2 YYREEE (reference sequence). The CDR3 sequence is CASGKDGGGRVNIQYF. CDR3 nucleotides: TGTGCCAGCGGAAAAGACGGGGGCGGGAGAGTAAACATTCAGTACTTC.

The rearrangement links TRBV5-6 to TRBJ2-3; TRBD2 agrees at 10 bases. Germline CDR1 reads SGHDT; CDR2 reads YYEEEE. There are 15 residues in the CDR3. The ends lost 2 bases at V and 3 bases at J; junction bases unmatched: 3. In DNA, the CDR3 is TGTGCCAGCAGCTTACCTAGCGGGAGTACAGATACGCAGTATTTT. This codes for CASSLPSGSTDTQYF.

The rearrangement uses TRBV4-1 and TRBJ2-7; 10 nucleotides match TRBD1. Per the germline V gene, CDR1 is MGHRA and CDR2 is YSYEKL. The CDR3 is made up of 16 amino acids. Trimming cost V 1 base and J 2 bases; bases outside gene matches: 5. The CDR3 sequence is CASSQGPGQGTYEQYF. CDR3 nucleotide sequence: TGCGCCAGCAGCCAAGGTCCGGGACAGGGGACCTACGAGCAGTACTTC.

The chain couples TRBV5-5 to TRBJ2-7; 7 nucleotides agree with TRBD2. Germline trimming cut 0 bases from V and 0 bases from J; bases unmatched to any gene: 3. The germline V gene has CDR1 SGHKS and CDR2 YYEKEE (reference sequence). This CDR3 spans 15 amino acids. The chain's CDR3 is CASSLASGGSYEQYF. The CDR3 DNA is TGTGCCAGCAGCTTGGCTAGCGGAGGCTCCTACGAGCAGTACTTC. Together with reference TRBV5-5 and TRBJ2-7, the CDR3 gives the full variable domain: DAGVTQSPTHLIKTRGQQVTLRCSPISGHKSVSWYQQVLGQGPQFIFQYYEKEERGRGNFPDRFSARQFPNYSSELNVNALLLGDSALYLCASSLASGGSYEQYFGPGTRLTVT.

This chain links TRBV19 with TRBJ2-2; D remains unclear. This CDR3 is built from 15 residues. Germline V gives CDR1 LNHDA, CDR2 SQIVND (reference sequence). V lost 5 bases to trimming and J lost 0 bases, with 10 bases between them. Here the CDR3 reads CASSLYNTNTGELFF. CDR3 DNA: TGTGCCAGTAGTCTGTACAACACGAACACCGGGGAGCTGTTTTTT.

This sequence joins TRBV5-4 and TRBJ2-1; TRBD2 agrees at 8 bases. This CDR3 region has 15 residues. Germline CDR1 is SGHNT and CDR2 is YYREEE (reference sequence). V was pared by 2 bases and J by 4 bases, with 5 bases of the junction left unmatched. The CDR3 DNA is TGTGCCAGCAGCTTAAAGCGGGAGAATTACAATGAGCAGTTCTTC. Its protein is CASSLKRENYNEQFF. The entire variable domain, with the rest obtained from reference TRBV5-4 and TRBJ2-1, is as follows: ETGVTQSPTHLIKTRGQQVTLRCSSQSGHNTVSWYQQALGQGPQFIFQYYREEENGRGNFPPRFSGLQFPNYSSELNVNALELDDSALYLCASSLKRENYNEQFFGPGTRLTVL.

The rearrangement links TRBV4-3 to TRBJ2-7, with D perhaps TRBD1 (6 bases). Germline V gene lookup returns CDR1 LGHNA and CDR2 YSLEER. Trimming took off 0 bases at V and 3 bases at J, with 12 bases between the two ends. CDR3 length equals 15 residues. The CDR3 DNA sequence: TGCGCCAGCAGCCAAGAAGGAGGACAGAACTACGAGCAGTACTTC. It yields the protein CASSQEGGQNYEQYF.

This rearrangement joins TRBV29-1 to TRBJ1-1, with 8 bases fitting TRBD1. Germline CDR1 and CDR2: SQVTM and ANQGSEA. J lost 3 bases, V lost 6 bases, and 3 bases had no gene match. CDR3 length equals 12 residues. The CDR3 region has the DNA TGCAGCGTGAACAGGGGGGACACTGAAGCTTTCTTT. Protein sequence: CSVNRGDTEAFF. The full variable domain, in which reference TRBV29-1 and TRBJ1-1 provide the parts outside the CDR3, is SAVISQKPSRDICQRGTSLTIQCQVDSQVTMMFWYRQQPGQSLTLIATANQGSEATYESGFVIDKFPISRPNLTFSTLTVSNMSPEDSSIYLCSVNRGDTEAFFGQGTRLTVV.

This chain links TRBV10-1 with TRBJ1-1, with 7 bases aligning to TRBD1. V was clipped by 2 bases and J by 11 bases; unmatched bases: 8. The CDR3 consists of 13 residues. Germline CDR1 reads WNHNN; CDR2 reads SYGVQD (reference sequence). The CDR3 spells CASSEVVSDRAFF. CDR3 in DNA: TGCGCCAGCAGTGAGGTGGTATCGGACAGGGCTTTCTTT.

The chain employs TRBV5-8 and TRBJ2-5, with TRBD2 identical over 7 bases. The CDR3 covers 17 residues. V lost 0 bases to trimming and J lost 4 bases; unmatched junction nucleotides: 12. The germline V gene encodes CDR1 SGHTS and CDR2 YDEGEE. This CDR3 reads CASSLAARENGGETQYF. For the CDR3, the DNA is TGTGCCAGCAGCTTGGCTGCGCGGGAGAATGGTGGAGAGACCCAGTACTTC.

The V gene is TRBV27, the J gene TRBJ2-3, with 9 bases fitting TRBD2. This CDR3 region has 15 residues. Trimming cost V 7 bases and J 4 bases; bases outside gene matches: 9. From germline, CDR1 is MNHEY and CDR2 SMNVEV (reference sequence). The CDR3 sequence: CASNPAGGGADTQYF. As DNA, the CDR3 is TGTGCCAGCAACCCAGCGGGAGGAGGAGCAGATACGCAGTATTTT.

J is TRBJ2-1 and V is TRBV5-8; D uncertain. Trimming shortened V by 0 bases and J by 0 bases, and 7 bases separated the two germline ends. The CDR3 sequence is 15 residues long. CDR1 SGHTS and CDR2 YDEGEE come from the germline V gene. This chain's CDR3 is CASSLGEHSYNEQFF. DNA for the CDR3: TGTGCCAGCAGCTTGGGCGAGCACTCCTACAATGAGCAGTTCTTC.

This chain uses TRBV25-1 with TRBJ2-1; D is uncertain. From germline, CDR1 is MGHDK and CDR2 SYGVNS. This CDR3 has 12 amino acids. Trimming left V 3 bases short and J 2 bases short, with 2 bases between. This chain's CDR3 is CASSDTYNEQFF. The CDR3 DNA follows: TGTGCCAGCAGTGATACCTACAATGAGCAGTTCTTC.

The chain carries TRBV2 and TRBJ2-5; 10 bases are shared with TRBD2. The CDR3 is 17 amino acids. V shed 3 bases and J 3 bases; nucleotides not matched to a gene: 10. CDR1 and CDR2 (germline): SNHLY, FYNNEI. CDR3 protein: CASSDPLAGVVEETQYF. The DNA of the CDR3 is TGTGCCAGCAGTGACCCCCTAGCGGGAGTCGTGGAAGAGACCCAGTACTTC.

The genes are TRBV19 and TRBJ2-1; 10 bases agree with TRBD2. The CDR3 has 15 residues. J lost 7 bases, V lost 5 bases, and 8 bases had no gene match. The germline CDR1 and CDR2 sequences are LNHDA and SQIVND (reference sequence). Here the CDR3 DNA reads TGTGCCAGTAGTTTCCTAGCGGGAGTTGGGAATGAGCAGTTCTTC. Protein: CASSFLAGVGNEQFF.

The J gene is TRBJ1-1, the V gene TRBV29-1, with D uncertain. Germline V gene lookup returns CDR1 SQVTM and CDR2 ANQGSEA. The CDR3 is 12 residues long. V dropped 0 bases and J dropped 6 bases, with 8 bases sitting between them. CDR3 in DNA: TGCAGCGTTGAAGATATGTCAGCTGAAGCTTTCTTT. It encodes CSVEDMSAEAFF.

The V and J genes are TRBV5-4 and TRBJ2-7; the match to TRBD2 covers 7 bases. CDR1 and CDR2 from the germline V gene are SGHNT and YYREEE (reference sequence). Trimming at V came to 0 bases and at J to 0 bases, leaving 6 bases not matched to a gene. The CDR3 length is 16 residues. CDR3: CASSLAWRESSYEQYF. The CDR3 coding sequence is TGTGCCAGCAGCTTGGCCTGGCGGGAGTCCTCCTACGAGCAGTACTTC.

This clone was picked up one time. This rearrangement joins TRBV29-1 to TRBJ1-1; 8 nucleotides align to TRBD1. After removal of 2 bases from V and 5 bases from J, the junction contained 10 bases not matched to a gene. This CDR3 is 15 amino acids long. Germline CDR1 reads SQVTM; CDR2 reads ANQGSEA. The CDR3 protein is CSVELSGGGRTEAFF. The CDR3 DNA follows: TGCAGCGTTGAATTGTCAGGGGGCGGTCGGACTGAAGCTTTCTTT.